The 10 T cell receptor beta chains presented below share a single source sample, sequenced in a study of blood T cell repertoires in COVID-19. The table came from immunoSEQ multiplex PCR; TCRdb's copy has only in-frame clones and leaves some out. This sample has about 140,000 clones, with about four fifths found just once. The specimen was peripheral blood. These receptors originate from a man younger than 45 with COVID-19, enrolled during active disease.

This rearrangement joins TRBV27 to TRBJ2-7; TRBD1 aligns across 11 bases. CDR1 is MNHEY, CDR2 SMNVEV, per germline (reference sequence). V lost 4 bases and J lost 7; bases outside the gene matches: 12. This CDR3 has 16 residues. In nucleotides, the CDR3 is TGTGCCAGCAGTTCCACGGTCGGGACAGGGGGGGCTGAGCAGTACTTC. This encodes CASSSTVGTGGAEQYF.

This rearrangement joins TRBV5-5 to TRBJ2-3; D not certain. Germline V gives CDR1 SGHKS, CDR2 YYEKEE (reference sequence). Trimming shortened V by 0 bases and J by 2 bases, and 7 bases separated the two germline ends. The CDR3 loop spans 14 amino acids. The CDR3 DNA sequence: TGTGCCAGCAGCTTGGGACACTCCACAGATACGCAGTATTTT. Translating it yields CASSLGHSTDTQYF.

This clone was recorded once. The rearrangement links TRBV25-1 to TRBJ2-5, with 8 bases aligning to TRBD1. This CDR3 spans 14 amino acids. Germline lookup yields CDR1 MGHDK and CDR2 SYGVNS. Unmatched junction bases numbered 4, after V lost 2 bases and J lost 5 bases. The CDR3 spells CASSELRDRETQYF. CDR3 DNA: TGTGCCAGCAGTGAACTCCGGGACAGGGAGACCCAGTACTTC.

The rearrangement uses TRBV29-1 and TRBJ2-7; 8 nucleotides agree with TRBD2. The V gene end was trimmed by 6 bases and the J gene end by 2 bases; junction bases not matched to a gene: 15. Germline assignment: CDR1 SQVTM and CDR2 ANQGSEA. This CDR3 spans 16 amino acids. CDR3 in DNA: TGCAGCGTCGACTATAGAGCGGGAGACCGCCCCTACGAGCAGTACTTC. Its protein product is CSVDYRAGDRPYEQYF.

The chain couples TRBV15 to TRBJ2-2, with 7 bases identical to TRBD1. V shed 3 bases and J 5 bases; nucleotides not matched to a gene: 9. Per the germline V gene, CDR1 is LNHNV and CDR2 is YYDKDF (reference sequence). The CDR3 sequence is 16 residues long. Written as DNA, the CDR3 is TGTGCCACCAGCAGGCTACAGGGGCGCGGGACCGGGGAGCTGTTTTTT. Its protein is CATSRLQGRGTGELFF.

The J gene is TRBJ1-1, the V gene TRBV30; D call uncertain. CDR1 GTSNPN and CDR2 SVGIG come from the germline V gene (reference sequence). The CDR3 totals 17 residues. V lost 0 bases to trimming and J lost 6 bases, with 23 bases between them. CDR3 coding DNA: TGTGCCTGGAGTGTTGAGGCGCCCATTACCCCGAAGGCTGAAGCTTTCTTT. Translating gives CAWSVEAPITPKAEAFF.

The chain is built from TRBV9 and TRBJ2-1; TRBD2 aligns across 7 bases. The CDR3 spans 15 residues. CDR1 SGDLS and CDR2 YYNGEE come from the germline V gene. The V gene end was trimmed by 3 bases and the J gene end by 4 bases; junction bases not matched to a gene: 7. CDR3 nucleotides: TGTGCCAGCAGCGGAAGCGGGACGCCTTACAATGAGCAGTTCTTC. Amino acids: CASSGSGTPYNEQFF.

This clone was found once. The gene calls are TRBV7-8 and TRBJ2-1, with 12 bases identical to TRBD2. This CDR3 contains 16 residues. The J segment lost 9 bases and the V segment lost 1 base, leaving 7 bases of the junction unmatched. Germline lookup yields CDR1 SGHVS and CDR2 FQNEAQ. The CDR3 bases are TGTGCCAGCAGCTTAGTGCTAGCGGGAGGGTCGGGTGAGCAGTTCTTC. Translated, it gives CASSLVLAGGSGEQFF.

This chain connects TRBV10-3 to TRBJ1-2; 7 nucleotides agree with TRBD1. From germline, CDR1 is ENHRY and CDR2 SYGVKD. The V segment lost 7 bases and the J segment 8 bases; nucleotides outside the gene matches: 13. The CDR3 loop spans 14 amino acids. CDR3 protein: CAITPKGAPGGYTF. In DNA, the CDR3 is TGTGCCATCACCCCGAAGGGGGCCCCCGGGGGCTACACCTTC.

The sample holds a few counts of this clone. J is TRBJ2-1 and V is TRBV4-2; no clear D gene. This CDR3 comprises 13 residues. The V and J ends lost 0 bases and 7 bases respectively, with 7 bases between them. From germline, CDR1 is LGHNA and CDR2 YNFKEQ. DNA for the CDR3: TGTGCCAGCAGCCAAGAAAAGCGAAATGAGCAGTTCTTC. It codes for CASSQEKRNEQFF.